These 26 T cell receptor beta chains share one sample of origin, sequenced in a study of beta chain features in type 1 diabetes. General study findings and limits: Across all four CD4+ subsets, people with type 1 diabetes showed modestly shorter TCRB CDR3s.

The antigens for these receptors are not known. Sequenced material consisted of expressed TCRB transcripts (all of the isolated RNA was reverse transcribed). TCRdb's copy holds only in-frame clones and misses some; the assay was immunoSEQ multiplex PCR. The sample gives under 300,000 clones, roughly 13% of which show up once; just under 0.02% is in the top ten. Sequencing was done on a sample of naive CD4+ T cells from blood. The receptors were sampled from a young man with type 1 diabetes.

This clone appeared a few times. This chain links TRBV5-4 with TRBJ2-1; TRBD1 matches 9 bases. V shed 4 bases and J 10 bases; nucleotides not matched to a gene: 9. Germline assignment: CDR1 SGHNT and CDR2 YYREEE (reference sequence). This CDR3 contains 14 residues. The CDR3 reads CASSRRTGDDEQFF. The DNA of the CDR3 is TGTGCCAGCAGCCGTAGGACAGGGGATGACGAGCAGTTCTTC.

The rearrangement links TRBV30 to TRBJ1-2, with TRBD1 matching over 9 bases. CDR1 GTSNPN and CDR2 SVGIG come from the germline V gene (reference sequence). The length of the CDR3 is 12 residues. V lost 7 bases, J lost 6 bases, and 6 bases stayed unmatched. In DNA, the CDR3 is TGTGCCTCGGACAGGGGAGTCCATGGCTACACCTTC. It yields the protein CASDRGVHGYTF.

The chain uses TRBV27 and TRBJ1-1, with D possibly TRBD1 on 5 matching bases. V lost 4 bases and J 5 bases, leaving 14 bases between the germline ends. The CDR3 extends over 14 amino acids. Germline V CDR1 and CDR2: MNHEY, SMNVEV (reference sequence). CDR3 in DNA: TGTGCCAGCAGTTCACGCTTGGGGGGGACTGAAGCTTTCTTT. Translating gives CASSSRLGGTEAFF.

The V gene is TRBV4-1, the J gene TRBJ2-3; TRBD2 agrees at 12 bases. Looked up from germline, CDR1 is MGHRA and CDR2 is YSYEKL. The CDR3 is 16 amino acids. Trimming cost V 4 bases and J 1 base; bases outside gene matches: 3. The CDR3 DNA sequence: TGCGCCAGCAGCCGAAGGACTAGCGGGGGCACAGATACGCAGTATTTT. Amino acid sequence: CASSRRTSGGTDTQYF.

The gene calls are TRBV30 and TRBJ1-1, with D tentatively TRBD1 (6 bases). V was clipped by 2 bases and J by 7 bases, with 14 bases between them. The CDR3 loop spans 13 amino acids. CDR1 GTSNPN and CDR2 SVGIG come from the germline V gene (reference sequence). CDR3 coding DNA: TGTGCCTGGAGTCTACAGGGAGGGGGTGAAGCTTTCTTT. Translating gives CAWSLQGGGEAFF. The whole variable domain, filled in from reference TRBV30 and TRBJ1-1, reads SQTIHQWPATLVQPVGSPLSLECTVEGTSNPNLYWYRQAAGRGLQLLFYSVGIGQISSEVPQNLSASRPQDRQFILSSKKLLLSDSGFYLCAWSLQGGGEAFFGQGTRLTVV.

The CDR3 is CASSMARNTGELFF. CDR3 in DNA: TGTGCCAGTAGTATGGCCAGGAACACCGGGGAGCTGTTTTTT. The rearrangement links TRBV19 to TRBJ2-2; D gene unclear. The germline gives CDR1 LNHDA, CDR2 SQIVND (reference sequence). Trimming took 3 bases from V and 1 from J, leaving 6 bases between them. The CDR3 runs to 14 residues.

The CDR3 is CASSQRQGANYGYTF. The CDR3 DNA follows: TGCGCCAGCAGCCAAAGACAGGGGGCCAACTATGGCTACACCTTC. The V gene is TRBV4-1, the J gene TRBJ1-2, with 10 positions matching TRBD1. The germline V gene has CDR1 MGHRA and CDR2 YSYEKL. V was pared by 2 bases and J by 2 bases, with 2 bases of the junction left unmatched. CDR3 length equals 15 residues.

This clone appeared a few times. The chain carries TRBV7-2 and TRBJ2-5, with TRBD1 identical over 7 bases. Germline loops: CDR1 SGHTA, CDR2 FQGNSA. Trimming cost V 5 bases and J 3 bases; bases outside gene matches: 3. The CDR3 is 13 amino acids. The CDR3 sequence: CASSRDREETQYF. Written as DNA, the CDR3 is TGTGCCAGCAGCCGCGACAGGGAAGAGACCCAGTACTTC.

The chain has TRBV30 and TRBJ2-1; 10 nucleotides align to TRBD2. Germline V gene lookup returns CDR1 GTSNPN and CDR2 SVGIG (reference sequence). This CDR3 spans 14 amino acids. V lost 3 bases and J lost 12; bases outside the gene matches: 11. CDR3 amino acids: CAWRASGSGGGQFF. The CDR3 DNA reads TGTGCCTGGAGGGCTAGCGGGAGCGGGGGGGGGCAGTTCTTC. The variable domain in full, completed from reference TRBV30 and TRBJ2-1, reads SQTIHQWPATLVQPVGSPLSLECTVEGTSNPNLYWYRQAAGRGLQLLFYSVGIGQISSEVPQNLSASRPQDRQFILSSKKLLLSDSGFYLCAWRASGSGGGQFFGPGTRLTVL.

The genes are TRBV18 and TRBJ1-1; D is uncertain. Per germline, CDR1 KGHSH and CDR2 LQKENI. This CDR3 has 13 amino acids. V lost 6 bases and J 2 bases, leaving 10 bases between the germline ends. CDR3 amino acids: CASSKQDNTEAFF. DNA for the CDR3: TGTGCCAGCTCCAAACAAGATAACACTGAAGCTTTCTTT.

This clone was detected a few times. The CDR3 bases are TGTGCCAGCGGACTGAACACCGGGGAGCTGTTTTTT. Translation gives CASGLNTGELFF. The chain combines TRBV10-3 with TRBJ2-2, with D possibly being TRBD2 (5 bases). The germline gives CDR1 ENHRY, CDR2 SYGVKD. CDR3 length: 12 amino acids. With 10 bases removed from V and 1 base from J, the gap between germline ends came to 7 bases.

V usage is TRBV30 and J usage is TRBJ2-7, with TRBD2 identical over 10 bases. The J segment lost 2 bases and the V segment lost 1 base, leaving 2 bases of the junction unmatched. Germline values: CDR1 GTSNPN, CDR2 SVGIG (reference sequence). The CDR3 length is 14 residues. CDR3 DNA sequence: TGTGCCTGGAGTGCCCTAGCGGGAGCCTACGAGCAGTACTTC. Its translation is CAWSALAGAYEQYF.

This clone turned up a few times. The chain recombines TRBV18 with TRBJ2-7; 7 bases match TRBD2. Unmatched junction bases numbered 10, after V lost 1 base and J lost 7 bases. This CDR3 spans 15 amino acids. Per the germline V gene, CDR1 is KGHSH and CDR2 is LQKENI. CDR3: CASSPLAGVPVEQYF. The CDR3, as DNA: TGTGCCAGCTCACCACTGGCGGGGGTGCCGGTAGAGCAGTACTTC.

This clone was observed a handful of times. J is TRBJ1-4 and V is TRBV9; the D gene is possibly TRBD1 (5 bases). Germline-derived CDR1 and CDR2 are SGDLS and YYNGEE. Deletions cut 0 bases from V and 2 bases from J, with 11 bases between. This CDR3 spans 16 amino acids. This chain's CDR3 is CASSVAGGMTNEKLFF. CDR3 in DNA: TGTGCCAGCAGCGTAGCGGGGGGAATGACTAATGAAAAACTGTTTTTT.

The chain links TRBV9 to TRBJ2-3, with D maybe TRBD2 (6 bases). The ends were cut back, 2 bases at V and 2 bases at J, with 15 bases in the middle. Germline V gene lookup returns CDR1 SGDLS and CDR2 YYNGEE. The CDR3 loop spans 16 amino acids. CDR3 bases: TGTGCCAGCAGCGTTAGCCGGGACTTCGACACAGATACGCAGTATTTT. As protein: CASSVSRDFDTDTQYF.

V is TRBV29-1 and J is TRBJ2-2, with D perhaps TRBD1 (6 bases). Germline CDR1 is SQVTM and CDR2 is ANQGSEA. V lost 7 bases and J lost 5, with 17 bases in between. The CDR3 is made up of 14 amino acids. The CDR3 sequence is CSARHTGNTGELFF. CDR3 bases: TGCAGCGCCCGACACACAGGGAATACCGGGGAGCTGTTTTTT.

The chain carries TRBV5-4 and TRBJ1-6, with 10 bases that match TRBD1. The CDR3 contains 16 residues. V trimming: 8 bases; J trimming: 7 bases; junction bases outside the gene matches: 12. CDR1 SGHNT and CDR2 YYREEE come from the germline V gene (reference sequence). CDR3: CASNTGGQGWNSPLHF. Written as DNA, the CDR3 is TGTGCCAGTAATACCGGGGGACAGGGGTGGAATTCACCCCTCCACTTT. Full variable domain (missing parts from reference TRBV5-4 and TRBJ1-6): ETGVTQSPTHLIKTRGQQVTLRCSSQSGHNTVSWYQQALGQGPQFIFQYYREEENGRGNFPPRFSGLQFPNYSSELNVNALELDDSALYLCASNTGGQGWNSPLHFGNGTRLTVT.

The chain is built from TRBV7-9 and TRBJ1-5, with D tentatively TRBD1 (5 bases). Trimming cost V 5 bases and J 1 base, with 12 bases left between them. The CDR3 loop spans 15 amino acids. The germline V gene has CDR1 SEHNR and CDR2 FQNEAQ (reference sequence). The CDR3 DNA reads as TGTGCCAGCAGCCTCGGGGGAGAGAGCAATCAGCCCCAGCATTTT. This gives the protein CASSLGGESNQPQHF.

This clone was detected a few times. This rearrangement joins TRBV7-9 to TRBJ2-4; 7 bases match TRBD2. In germline, CDR1 is SEHNR, CDR2 FQNEAQ (reference sequence). The junction had 4 bases not matched to a gene; V was cut back by 2 bases and J by 0 bases. The CDR3 spans 16 residues. The CDR3 region has the DNA TGTGCCAGCAGCTTACCTAGCGGTCTAGCCAAAAACATTCAGTACTTC. It yields the protein CASSLPSGLAKNIQYF.

This clone was seen more than once but under ten times. V is TRBV5-1 and J is TRBJ2-4; D is perhaps TRBD2 (6 bases). Germline assignment: CDR1 SGHRS and CDR2 YFSETQ. V shed 0 bases and J shed 8 bases, with 12 bases lying between them. This CDR3 contains 14 residues. The CDR3 nucleotides are TGCGCCAGCAGCTTGGCAACAGGCGGGGACATTCAGTACTTC. Its translation is CASSLATGGDIQYF.

Only a few counts were recorded for this clone. The genes are TRBV4-2 and TRBJ2-2; D perhaps matches TRBD1 (6 bases). V lost 0 bases to trimming and J lost 4 bases, with 9 bases between them. The CDR3 contains 15 residues. Looked up from germline, CDR1 is LGHNA and CDR2 is YNFKEQ. DNA of the CDR3: TGTGCCAGCAGCCAAGATAACAGGGCCACCGGGGAGCTGTTTTTT. Amino acids: CASSQDNRATGELFF.

The chain couples TRBV6-6 to TRBJ1-5, with 8 bases matching TRBD1. CDR1 MNHNY and CDR2 SVGAGI come from the germline V gene (reference sequence). The ends lost 7 bases at V and 4 bases at J; junction bases unmatched: 9. The CDR3 is 15 residues long. DNA of the CDR3: TGTGCCAGCACCCAGGGGGCGGGTGAGAATCAGCCCCAGCATTTT. Its translation is CASTQGAGENQPQHF.

The CDR3 here is CSGVASGLTDTQYF. The CDR3 DNA sequence: TGCAGCGGAGTAGCGTCGGGACTCACAGATACGCAGTATTTT. J is TRBJ2-3 and V is TRBV29-1, with a weak D call TRBD2 (6 bases). Trimming cost V 7 bases and J 2 bases, with 16 bases left between them. From germline, CDR1 is SQVTM and CDR2 ANQGSEA. CDR3 length equals 14 residues.

This chain connects TRBV5-1 to TRBJ2-5; the D gene is possibly TRBD2 (7 bases). CDR3 length equals 14 residues. Deletions cut 2 bases from V and 5 bases from J, with 13 bases between. The germline CDR1 and CDR2 sequences are SGHRS and YFSETQ. CDR3 sequence reads: CASSFGRGHETQYF. CDR3 in DNA: TGCGCCAGCAGCTTTGGGCGGGGGCACGAGACCCAGTACTTC.

The gene calls are TRBV6-5 and TRBJ2-3; D uncertain. Germline CDR1 and CDR2: MNHEY and SVGAGI. Trimming took 6 bases from V and 4 from J, leaving 11 bases between them. The CDR3 covers 13 residues. CDR3 region: CASRQVKADTQYF. The CDR3 nucleotides are TGTGCCAGCAGGCAGGTGAAGGCAGATACGCAGTATTTT.

V and J are TRBV6-4 and TRBJ2-5; TRBD2 agrees at 8 bases. The germline gives CDR1 MRHNA, CDR2 SNTAGT. Trimming removed 8 bases from V and 5 bases from J; junction bases left unmatched: 4. This CDR3 has 12 residues. The CDR3, as DNA: TGTGCCAGCGTAGCGGGAATGGAGACCCAGTACTTC. Its translation is CASVAGMETQYF.